The 8 T cell receptor beta chains below all came from one sample that was sequenced in a study of multiple sclerosis patients with progressive multifocal leukoencephalopathy (dated by TCRdb to between 2018 and 2021). The time point label of this sample denotes: around eleven months of natalizumab therapy. This specimen's treatment or condition label, interpreted: on natalizumab therapy at sampling. Libraries were constructed by the immunoSEQ multiplex PCR assay. TCRdb limited this immuneACCESS table to in-frame rearrangements with V and J called. A share of clones is missing; checked studies link under half to unresolved V genes, and the rest is unexplained. The sample table contains about 30,000 clones; only one count was recorded for 90% of them. The top ten constitute 1.3% of the sample. The source was PBMCs, collected from a patient treated with natalizumab. The receptors were gathered from a human donor with multiple sclerosis.

This clone was observed a handful of times. The chain recombines TRBV7-2 with TRBJ2-5; a possible D gene is TRBD2 (6 bases). Trimming shortened V by 1 base and J by 4 bases, and 13 bases separated the two germline ends. Per the germline V gene, CDR1 is SGHTA and CDR2 is FQGNSA. The CDR3 runs 15 residues. The CDR3 loop reads CASSLGPGVGETQYF. Written as DNA, the CDR3 is TGTGCCAGCAGCTTAGGCCCGGGGGTGGGAGAGACCCAGTACTTC.

The chain uses TRBV29-1 and TRBJ1-1; D is perhaps TRBD1 (5 bases). This CDR3 comprises 8 residues. Looked up from germline, CDR1 is SQVTM and CDR2 is ANQGSEA. Trimming took 4 bases from V and 11 from J, leaving 5 bases between them. CDR3 bases: TGCAGCGTTGGGGGGGCTTTCTTT. It specifies CSVGGAFF.

The chain employs TRBV19 and TRBJ1-5; TRBD1 agrees at 7 bases. The length of the CDR3 is 16 residues. V gave up 7 bases and J gave up 1 base; unmatched junction bases: 10. Germline loops: CDR1 LNHDA, CDR2 SQIVND (reference sequence). The CDR3 region has the DNA TGTGCCAGTAAGGCGGGACAGCCATTGAGCAATCAGCCCCAGCATTTT. Translation: CASKAGQPLSNQPQHF.

CDR3 DNA sequence: TGTGCCAGCAGTGAGGTACAAGAGACCCAGTACTTC. Translated: CASSEVQETQYF. The chain has TRBV2 and TRBJ2-5; unclear D gene. Germline V CDR1 and CDR2: SNHLY, FYNNEI. This CDR3 region has 12 residues. With 3 bases removed from V and 2 bases from J, the gap between germline ends came to 4 bases.

The chain links TRBV7-2 to TRBJ1-6, with TRBD1 as a possible D gene (5 bases). Germline V CDR1 and CDR2: SGHTA, FQGNSA. The CDR3 loop spans 18 amino acids. Deletions cut 6 bases from V and 4 bases from J, with 22 bases between. CDR3 region: CASRPGTILRSYNSPLHF. CDR3 DNA: TGTGCCAGCAGACCCGGGACCATCCTTCGGTCATATAATTCACCCCTCCACTTT.

This clone came up a few times. The CDR3 sequence is CASRRTSGGAYEQYF. CDR3 coding DNA: TGCGCCAGCAGGCGGACTAGCGGGGGGGCCTACGAGCAGTACTTC. The chain has TRBV5-1 and TRBJ2-7, with 15 bases aligning to TRBD2. CDR1 SGHRS and CDR2 YFSETQ come from the germline V gene. The length of the CDR3 is 15 residues. V was clipped by 5 bases and J by 2 bases; unmatched bases: 2.

The genes are TRBV19 and TRBJ2-3, with a tentative D call TRBD2 (5 bases). The V and J ends lost 6 bases and 5 bases respectively, with 18 bases between them. Germline V gene data show CDR1 as LNHDA and CDR2 as SQIVND (reference sequence). The length of the CDR3 is 15 residues. The CDR3 nucleotides read TGTGCCAGTAGAAATCCCGGGAAAAAGGAAGATACGCAGTATTTT. Protein: CASRNPGKKEDTQYF.

J is TRBJ2-1 and V is TRBV9, with D maybe TRBD2 (5 bases). The CDR3 spans 15 residues. CDR1 is SGDLS, CDR2 YYNGEE, per germline. V was shortened by 1 base and J by 5 bases, with 13 bases between the two germline ends. The CDR3 sequence: CASSVSGVPNNEQFF. CDR3 nucleotides: TGTGCCAGCAGCGTATCCGGGGTGCCTAACAATGAGCAGTTCTTC.